This note documents a single T cell receptor beta chain sequence. Antigen unknown. The assay was immunoSEQ multiplex PCR, and TCRdb's table has in-frame clones only and misses some. The profile shows about 89,000 clones, approximately 90% of them singletons. This CDR3 has 15 residues. Losses at the gene ends were 1 base for V and 3 bases for J; bases not matched to a gene: 6. Germline V CDR1 and CDR2: SGDLS, YYNGEE. These data originate in a study of PD-1 blockade in classical Hodgkin lymphoma. The study's findings and limits: What drove the repertoire differences, possibly disease activity or prior therapy, has not been defined. Relapsed/refractory patients reportedly had lower baseline diversity than newly diagnosed patients.

Time point noted: cycle 4 day 1 (C4D1), after around six weeks of nivolumab. Brentuximab vedotin exposure varied, and every patient relapsed after autologous stem cell transplantation. Source: peripheral blood mononuclear cells (PBMCs), taken before the fourth cycle of nivolumab. The TCR comes from a human donor with classical Hodgkin lymphoma. The chain carries TRBV9 and TRBJ2-5, with TRBD1 matching over 7 bases. The CDR3 loop is CASSVTGVREETQYF. CDR3 bases: TGTGCCAGCAGCGTAACAGGGGTTCGGGAAGAGACCCAGTACTTC.